This T cell receptor beta chain was recovered during a study of cytomegalovirus exposure and HLA in healthy donors (dated by TCRdb to about 2017). For context, the study as a whole: An earlier analysis of about 530 of the donors reported 250 to 300 Gb of sequence data and 95 million to 130 million unique TCR beta sequences obtained from some 200 million T cells. Both class I and class II loci were covered by HLA typing, at four-digit resolution. A separate validation cohort of more than 100 different subjects was used in addition to the roughly 670-subject first cohort. To decide whether each TCR beta V gene segment behaved as functional or pseudogenic, an earlier analysis of several hundred of the donors relied on high-throughput TCR beta sequencing. Typing coverage differed by locus: A, B, C, DRB1 and DQB1 were typed in about 620-630 donors, DQA1 in about 550, DPA1 in approximately 610, and DPB1 in 400 to 490. Among roughly 400 genotyped donors of the cohort, an average of around 240,000 unique TCR beta nucleotide sequences was sequenced per donor, of which about 20% were non-productive. Every discovery cohort repertoire had been produced on one sequencing platform. Genome-wide SNP genotypes for about 65% of the 666 donors were used in a later genetic analysis, which treated that subset as a discovery cohort. To study patterns of TCR occurrence, a later analysis re-analyzed previously published TCR beta repertoires from 666 donors and added high-resolution HLA genotyping. Alongside the repertoire data, information on donor age, sex, ethnicity and CMV serostatus was compiled. In the later analysis, no new phenotypic data were used to find candidate immune exposures; instead, reliance was placed on TCR beta sequences and their occurrence across donors. To predict cytomegalovirus infection status, the study brought together high-throughput TCR immunosequencing, statistical association of individual TCRs with disease status, and machine learning. The T cell repertoires of 670 or so subjects were profiled by immunosequencing and related to cytomegalovirus serostatus. Among the roughly 400 genotyped donors, around 79% belonged to the genetic ancestry cluster associated with self-reported Caucasian donors. Around 320 gigabases of sequencing data and tens of millions of unique TCR sequences were included in an early release covering around 650 HLA-typed donors. The aim of the study was to test whether cataloging public T cell receptors could identify signatures of past pathogen exposure. Five DR-DQ haplotypes were handled as single units for association and clustering because linkage in the cohort was strong. The paper's findings and limits, for the study overall: The classifier was reported to diagnose cytomegalovirus status with high specificity and sensitivity in both the original cohort and the validation cohort. Several of the top co-occurrence clusters appeared to be linked to parvovirus B19, influenza, CMV and Epstein-Barr virus, according to a later analysis. When HLA alleles, especially DR and DQ, strongly co-occurred, attributing TCR associations to individual alleles was difficult. A cluster of highly shared sequence variants was judged likely to represent a technical artifact of the sequencing pipeline. Correlated functional status among segregating V segments might be attributable to linkage disequilibrium, but an unknown experimental factor could not be ruled out. It was suggested by the authors that the approach could potentially be generalized to other disease states and immunological phenotypes. At a false discovery rate of 0.05, a later analysis linked around 17,000 TCR beta sequences to specific HLA alleles. Compared with equally common non-associated chains, HLA-associated TCR beta chains in a later analysis were more clonally expanded and had lower generation probabilities. In vitro tests confirmed that a few of the cytomegalovirus-associated TCR beta chains recognize cytomegalovirus antigens. In this cohort, only TCR beta chains were sequenced, and detectable features were limited by the absence of alpha or paired-chain data. CMV serostatus was the only immune exposure information available for the cohort. A later genetic analysis reported fewer N-insertions in productive TCRs among donors in an Asian-associated ancestry cluster than the approximately 700-donor mean. Roughly uniform sequencing depth across donors was assumed in presence/absence analyses, although this assumption may not hold. Because the 87-base-pair reads could not distinguish some IMGT-functional V segments, including TRBV6-2 and TRBV6-3, those segments were excluded. A further reported finding was that TCR beta sequences accurately predicted the HLA-A and HLA-B alleles for most subjects in the first cohort. An association between a missense DCLRE1C variant and V-gene and J-gene trimming of TCR beta chains was found in a later genetic analysis and replicated in an independent cohort. In the study, around 160 TCR beta chains were listed as associated with cytomegalovirus. Roughly 15 rarely observed V segments, including chromosome 9 orphons, were excluded from the earlier analysis of just under 600 of the donors because counts were too low. In a later analysis, the rate of TCR association differed among HLA loci, with DRB1 alleles having the most associated TCRs and HLA-C alleles having the fewest. An earlier analysis of approximately 540 of the donors showed that most TCR beta V segments appeared in productive rearrangements either about 90% or about 30% of the time, which broadly matched IMGT annotations. Most TCR sequences were seen in very few donors, while some public TCRs were found in many individuals. Most CMV-associated TCR beta chains appeared to be HLA-restricted in a later analysis, and the HLA associations seemed to be driven largely by CMV exposure. Because HLA typing was unavailable for some donors at each locus, only the typed subset was used in association tests.

The library was built by means of the immunoSEQ multiplex PCR assay. The multiplex PCR relied on a mix of 60 forward primers for TCR Vbeta segments and 13 reverse primers for TCR Jbeta segments. The CDR3 region of rearranged TCR beta genes was amplified from genomic DNA by a multiplex PCR assay. On the Illumina HiSeq System, the amplified TCR beta libraries were sequenced as 87-base-pair reads. From the authors' description of their analysis: A later analysis tallied around 87 million unique TCR beta chains across the 650 to 750 repertoires, and approximately 11 million of those chains were shared by two or more donors. Raw reads were error-corrected and collapsed into unique sequences by a nearest-neighbor algorithm in which closely related sequences were merged to remove PCR and sequencing errors. To assign V, D and J gene segments, CDR3 sequences were aligned to IMGT reference sequences. For a sequence to be retained, a match of at least six nucleotides was required to both a V gene segment and a J gene segment. Rearrangements were called productive when the CDR3 lacked stop codons and stayed in frame with V and J; all others were non-productive. Following IMGT convention, CDR3 was defined as the stretch from the second conserved V-encoded cysteine to the conserved J-encoded phenylalanine. The earlier analysis of 587 of the donors excluded sequences that lacked an unambiguous match to a single V gene segment. An earlier analysis of 450 to 650 of the donors called V segments functional above 56.7% productive rearrangements and segregating when the between-donor standard deviation exceeded 5%. A statistical classification framework was built to diagnose cytomegalovirus status from the catalog of TCR beta chain sequences. In a later analysis, V and J genes were assigned by comparing TCR nucleotide sequences against IMGT/GENE-DB human TR gene sequences. A later analysis assigned CDR3 sequences and most-parsimonious VDJ recombination scenarios with the TCRdist pipeline. In a later analysis, every TCR beta chain was defined by the combination of its CDR3 amino acid sequence and its V-gene family, and reads without a unique V-gene family were dropped. As a way to deal with suspected cross-contamination and a sequencing artifact, a later analysis dropped hundreds of nucleotide sequences that were highly shared and had low generation probability. For each public chain, a later analysis derived a clonal expansion index from normalized ranks of inferred template counts within each repertoire. In a later analysis, generation probabilities were computed using a VDJ recombination model fitted to out-of-frame rearrangements, and the results were checked against IGoR. Hypergeometric tests were used in a later analysis to score TCR-TCR, TCR-HLA and TCR-CMV co-occurrence, with a repertoire-size bias correction applied to the TCR pairs. False discovery rates were estimated in a later analysis by permuting HLA or CMV assignments 20 times. In a later analysis, co-occurring TCRs were grouped using DBSCAN, with TCRdist sequence similarity added in when clustering inside HLA-allele-positive subsets. For co-occurrence clustering, repertoires with fewer than 30,000 or more than 120,000 public chains were excluded, along with four or five repertoires with anomalous nucleotide sharing. TCRdb's version of the immuneACCESS table is confined to in-frame rearrangements and falls short of the full clone set. An unresolved V gene accounts for under half of the shortfall where checked; the remainder is of unknown origin. That table gives V, J and clone size, and the DNA gave D and trimming. For this sample the table gives more than 45,000 clones, of which about 77% were detected only once. The ten top clones hold around 2.9% of the sample.

Looking up the germline V gene yields CDR1 SGHTA and CDR2 FQGNSA. V and J are trimmed by 2 bases and 5 bases, and the gene matches miss 6 bases of the junction. The cysteine opens and the phenylalanine closes a CDR3 of 15 amino acids. The sequence is cut down to CDR3 DNA, 45 bases in frame from base 1. The cohort comprised some 680 healthy bone marrow donors. Cohort members were all nominally healthy when sampled, although unrecorded immune exposures were likely present. The donor was CMV seropositive and was included in the group of 250 to 300 seropositive cohort members. A peripheral blood sample was collected from each donor, and TCR beta sequencing was performed on peripheral blood mononuclear cells. Genomic DNA was extracted from the blood cell samples with the Qiagen DNeasy Blood Extraction Kit. Only a few counts were recorded for this clone. The specificity of this receptor is unknown. The input lacks base qualities; no much larger clone sits a single base away.

Rearrangement joined TRBV7-2 to TRBJ2-5, and 9 bases in between align with TRBD1. This clonotype originated in a woman in her 40s in good health and CMV-seropositive. The sequenced material came from PBMCs. The CDR3 reads as follows: CASSLRGTGGETQYF. The sequence in DNA is TGTGCCAGCAGCTTAAGGGGCACAGGGGGCGAGACCCAGTACTTC.